This T cell receptor (beta chain) emerged from a study of blood T cell repertoires in COVID-19. About the study: Specimens from acute and convalescent COVID-19 originated in the United States, Italy and Spain. T cells, B-cell-depleted T cells, or PBMCs supplied cDNA or gDNA.

This CDR3 is 14 amino acids long. Germline trimming cut 11 bases from V and 3 bases from J; bases unmatched to any gene: 13. Per the germline V gene, CDR1 is MDHEN and CDR2 is SYDVKM. TCRdb keeps only in-frame clones here, not all; method: immunoSEQ multiplex PCR. The sample lists nearly 350,000 clones; over 70% were seen once. Sequenced: peripheral blood. This receptor was obtained from a man aged 25-45 years with active or convalescent COVID-19. This chain connects TRBV28 to TRBJ2-7; 7 bases align to TRBD1. CDR3 sequence (DNA): TGTGCCGTGCCGGTAAGGGGGACAGTCTACGAGCAGTACTTC. This codes for CAVPVRGTVYEQYF.